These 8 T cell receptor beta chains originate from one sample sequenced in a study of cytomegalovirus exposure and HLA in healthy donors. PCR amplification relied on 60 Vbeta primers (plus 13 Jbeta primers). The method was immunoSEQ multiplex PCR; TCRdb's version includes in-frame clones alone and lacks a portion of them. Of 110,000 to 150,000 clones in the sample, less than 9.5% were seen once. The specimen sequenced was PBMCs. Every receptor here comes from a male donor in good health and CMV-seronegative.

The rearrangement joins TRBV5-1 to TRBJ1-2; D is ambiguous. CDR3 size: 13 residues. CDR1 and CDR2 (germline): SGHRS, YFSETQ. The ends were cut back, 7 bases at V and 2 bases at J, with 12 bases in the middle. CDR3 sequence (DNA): TGCGCCAGCTCATTGAGGTCGAACTATGGCTACACCTTC. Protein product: CASSLRSNYGYTF.

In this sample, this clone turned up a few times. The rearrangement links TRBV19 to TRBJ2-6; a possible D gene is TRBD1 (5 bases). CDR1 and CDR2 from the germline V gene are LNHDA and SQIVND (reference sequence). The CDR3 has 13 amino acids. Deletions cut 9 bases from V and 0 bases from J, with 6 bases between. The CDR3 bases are TGTGCCAGCCAGGGCTCTGGGGCCAACGTCCTGACTTTC. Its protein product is CASQGSGANVLTF.

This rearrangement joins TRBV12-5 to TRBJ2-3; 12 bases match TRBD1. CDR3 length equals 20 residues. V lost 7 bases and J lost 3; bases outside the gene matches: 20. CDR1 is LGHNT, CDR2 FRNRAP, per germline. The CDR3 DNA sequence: TGTGCTAGTGCCTTCATTGGCGGGACAGGGGGCGGGTTCGGTACAGATACGCAGTATTTT. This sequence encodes CASAFIGGTGGGFGTDTQYF.

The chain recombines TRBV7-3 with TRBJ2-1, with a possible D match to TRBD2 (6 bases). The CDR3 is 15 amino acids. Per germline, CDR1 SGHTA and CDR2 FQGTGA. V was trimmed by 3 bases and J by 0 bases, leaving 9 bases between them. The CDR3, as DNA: TGTGCCAGCAGCTTTTCCGGGAGCTCCTACAATGAGCAGTTCTTC. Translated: CASSFSGSSYNEQFF. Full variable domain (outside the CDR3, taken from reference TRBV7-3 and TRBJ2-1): GAGVSQTPSNKVTEKGKYVELRCDPISGHTALYWYRQSLGQGPEFLIYFQGTGAADDSGLPNDRFFAVRPEGSVSTLKIQRTERGDSAVYLCASSFSGSSYNEQFFGPGTRLTVL.

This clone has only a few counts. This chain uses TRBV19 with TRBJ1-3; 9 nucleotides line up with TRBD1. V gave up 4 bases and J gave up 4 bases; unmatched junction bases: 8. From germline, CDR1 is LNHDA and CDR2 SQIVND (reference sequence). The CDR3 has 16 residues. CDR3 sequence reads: CASSTTGTGRGNTIYF. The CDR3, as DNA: TGTGCCAGTAGTACCACCGGGACAGGGCGCGGAAACACCATATATTTT.

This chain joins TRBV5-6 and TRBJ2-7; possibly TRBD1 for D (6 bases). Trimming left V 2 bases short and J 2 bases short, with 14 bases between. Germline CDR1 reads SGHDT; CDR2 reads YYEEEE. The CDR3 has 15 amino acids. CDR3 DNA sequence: TGTGCCAGCAGCTTTAGGGGGACATCTCCCTACGAGCAGTACTTC. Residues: CASSFRGTSPYEQYF.

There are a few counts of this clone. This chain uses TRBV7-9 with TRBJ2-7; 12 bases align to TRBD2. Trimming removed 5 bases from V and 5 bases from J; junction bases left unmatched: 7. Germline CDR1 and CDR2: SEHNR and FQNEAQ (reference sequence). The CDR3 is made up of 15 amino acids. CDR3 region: CASSRSRLAGDEQYF. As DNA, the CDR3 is TGTGCCAGCAGCCGCTCCCGACTAGCGGGGGACGAGCAGTACTTC. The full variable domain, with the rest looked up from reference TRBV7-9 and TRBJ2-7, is DTGVSQNPRHKITKRGQNVTFRCDPISEHNRLYWYRQTLGQGPEFLTYFQNEAQLEKSRLLSDRFSAERPKGSFSTLEIQRTEQGDSAMYLCASSRSRLAGDEQYFGPGTRLTVT.

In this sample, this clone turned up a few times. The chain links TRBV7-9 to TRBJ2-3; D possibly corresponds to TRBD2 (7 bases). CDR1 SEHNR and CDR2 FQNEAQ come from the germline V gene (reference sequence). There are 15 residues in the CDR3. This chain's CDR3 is CAAGSGTYRTDTQYF. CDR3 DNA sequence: TGTGCGGCCGGAAGCGGGACATATCGCACAGATACGCAGTATTTT. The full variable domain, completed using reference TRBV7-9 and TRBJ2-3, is DTGVSQNPRHKITKRGQNVTFRCDPISEHNRLYWYRQTLGQGPEFLTYFQNEAQLEKSRLLSDRFSAERPKGSFSTLEIQRTEQGDSAMYLCAAGSGTYRTDTQYFGPGTRLTVL.